This T cell receptor (beta chain) comes out of a study of shared clonotypes between healthy human individuals. For this clone: The target antigen is unknown.

The V gene's germline CDR1 is WSHSY and CDR2 SAAADI. The length of the CDR3 is 14 residues. The V end was cut by 7 bases, the J end by 1 base, with 11 bases between. The assay was carried out at the deep level. DNA from unsorted PBMC was sequenced on ten immunoSEQ deep assay plates. Using immunoSEQ multiplex PCR, the repertoire was profiled, and TCRdb retains in-frame clones only, with some absent. The table records approximately 500,000 clones, 75% to 85% of them present only once. Study conclusions and caveats: It was expected that sequencing depth would affect clonotype sharing among donors.

The rearrangement links TRBV10-2 to TRBJ2-1; no clear D. The sequenced sample consisted of PBMCs. This sequence was found in a woman between 40 and 55 years old in good health. Some clones in this sample may be carry-over from other donors' samples. The CDR3 loop reads CASKDLQSYNEQFF. The DNA of the CDR3 is TGCGCCAGCAAAGACTTGCAATCCTACAATGAGCAGTTCTTC.